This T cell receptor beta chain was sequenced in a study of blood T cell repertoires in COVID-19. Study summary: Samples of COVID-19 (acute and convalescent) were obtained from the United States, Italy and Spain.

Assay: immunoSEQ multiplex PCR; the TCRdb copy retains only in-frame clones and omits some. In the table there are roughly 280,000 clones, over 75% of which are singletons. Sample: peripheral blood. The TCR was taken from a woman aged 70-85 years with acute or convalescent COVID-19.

The CDR3 sequence: CASSLGRGSEKLFF. CDR3 sequence (DNA): TGTGCCAGCAGCCTGGGCCGGGGGTCTGAAAAACTGTTTTTT. The gene calls are TRBV5-5 and TRBJ1-4; D might be TRBD1 (5 bases). This CDR3 has 14 residues. Germline values: CDR1 SGHKS, CDR2 YYEKEE (reference sequence). Trimming left V 4 bases short and J 7 bases short, with 14 bases between. Looking up the rest from reference TRBV5-5 and TRBJ1-4 gives the full variable domain: DAGVTQSPTHLIKTRGQQVTLRCSPISGHKSVSWYQQVLGQGPQFIFQYYEKEERGRGNFPDRFSARQFPNYSSELNVNALLLGDSALYLCASSLGRGSEKLFFGSGTQLSVL.